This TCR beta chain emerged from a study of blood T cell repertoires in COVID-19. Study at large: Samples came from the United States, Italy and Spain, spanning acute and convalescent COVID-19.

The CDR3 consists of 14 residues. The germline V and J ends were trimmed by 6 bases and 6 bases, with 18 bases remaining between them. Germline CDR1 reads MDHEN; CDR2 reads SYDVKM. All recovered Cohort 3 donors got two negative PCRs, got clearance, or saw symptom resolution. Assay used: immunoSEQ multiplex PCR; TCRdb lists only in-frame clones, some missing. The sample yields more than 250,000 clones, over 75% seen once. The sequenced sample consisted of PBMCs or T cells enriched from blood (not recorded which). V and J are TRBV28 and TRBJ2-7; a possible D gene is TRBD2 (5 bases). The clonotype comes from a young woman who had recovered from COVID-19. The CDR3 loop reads CASRYYTGLGEQYF. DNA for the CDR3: TGTGCCAGCAGATACTATACGGGGTTGGGCGAGCAGTACTTC.